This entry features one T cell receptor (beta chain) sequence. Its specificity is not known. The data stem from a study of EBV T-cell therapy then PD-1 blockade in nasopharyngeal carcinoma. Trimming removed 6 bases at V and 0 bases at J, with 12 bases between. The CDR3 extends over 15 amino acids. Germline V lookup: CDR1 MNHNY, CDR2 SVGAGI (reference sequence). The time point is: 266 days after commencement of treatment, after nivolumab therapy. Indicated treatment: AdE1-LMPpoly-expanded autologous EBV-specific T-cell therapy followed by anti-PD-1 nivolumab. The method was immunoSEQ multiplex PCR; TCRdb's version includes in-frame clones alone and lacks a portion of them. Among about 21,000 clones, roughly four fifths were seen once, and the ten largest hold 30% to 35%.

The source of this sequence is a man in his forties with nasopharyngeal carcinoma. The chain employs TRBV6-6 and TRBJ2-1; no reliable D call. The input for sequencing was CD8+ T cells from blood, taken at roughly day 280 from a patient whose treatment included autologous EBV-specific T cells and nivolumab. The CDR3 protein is CASRIDAYSYNEQFF. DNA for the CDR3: TGTGCCAGCAGAATTGACGCTTACTCCTACAATGAGCAGTTCTTC.